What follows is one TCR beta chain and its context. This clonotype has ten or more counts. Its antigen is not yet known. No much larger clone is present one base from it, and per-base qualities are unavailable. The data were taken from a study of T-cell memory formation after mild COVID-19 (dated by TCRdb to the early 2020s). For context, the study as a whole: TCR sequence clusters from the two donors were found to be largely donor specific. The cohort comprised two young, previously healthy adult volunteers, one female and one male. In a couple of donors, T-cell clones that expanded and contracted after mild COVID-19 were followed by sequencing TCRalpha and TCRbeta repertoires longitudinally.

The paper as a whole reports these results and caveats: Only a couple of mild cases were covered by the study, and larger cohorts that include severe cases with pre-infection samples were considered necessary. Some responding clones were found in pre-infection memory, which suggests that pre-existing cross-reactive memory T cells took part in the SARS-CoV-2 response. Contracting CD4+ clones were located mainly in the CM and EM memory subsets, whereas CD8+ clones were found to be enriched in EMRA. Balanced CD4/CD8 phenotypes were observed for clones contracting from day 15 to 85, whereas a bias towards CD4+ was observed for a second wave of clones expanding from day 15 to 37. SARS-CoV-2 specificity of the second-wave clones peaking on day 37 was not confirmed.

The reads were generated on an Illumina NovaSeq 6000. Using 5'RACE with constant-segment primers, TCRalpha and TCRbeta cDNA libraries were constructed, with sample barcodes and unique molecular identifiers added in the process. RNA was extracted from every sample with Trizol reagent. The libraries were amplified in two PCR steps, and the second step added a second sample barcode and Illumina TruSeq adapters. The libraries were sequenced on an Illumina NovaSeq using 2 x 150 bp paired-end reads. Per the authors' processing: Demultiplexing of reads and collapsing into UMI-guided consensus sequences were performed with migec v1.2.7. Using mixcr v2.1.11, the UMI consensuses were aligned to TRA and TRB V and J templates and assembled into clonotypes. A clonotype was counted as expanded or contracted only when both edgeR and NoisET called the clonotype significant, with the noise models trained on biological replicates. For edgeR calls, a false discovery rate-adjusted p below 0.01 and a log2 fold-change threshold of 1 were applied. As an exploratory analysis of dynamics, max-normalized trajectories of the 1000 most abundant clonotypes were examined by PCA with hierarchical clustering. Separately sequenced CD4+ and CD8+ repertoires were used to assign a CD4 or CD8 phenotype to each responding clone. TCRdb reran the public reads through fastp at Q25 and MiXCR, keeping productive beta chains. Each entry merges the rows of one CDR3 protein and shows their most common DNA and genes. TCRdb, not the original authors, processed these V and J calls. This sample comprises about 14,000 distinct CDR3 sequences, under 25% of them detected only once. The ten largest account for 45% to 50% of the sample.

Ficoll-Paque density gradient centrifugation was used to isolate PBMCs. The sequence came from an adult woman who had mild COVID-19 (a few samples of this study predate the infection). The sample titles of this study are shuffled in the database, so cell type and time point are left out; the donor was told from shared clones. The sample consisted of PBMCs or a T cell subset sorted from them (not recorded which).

This receptor has the CDR3 CASSQVSGGLSYEQYF. The DNA sequence follows: TGTGCCAGCAGCCAAGTTTCGGGGGGGTTATCCTACGAGCAGTACTTC. The chain was built from TRBV4-2 and TRBJ2-7; TRBD2 fits 8 bases in the junction. V lost 1 base and J lost 1 base, and the count of bases not matched to a germline gene is 6. Including cysteine and phenylalanine, the CDR3 has 16 amino acids. Only CDR3 DNA is held: 48 bases, read in frame from base 1. The germline V gene yields LGHNA for CDR1 and YNFKEQ for CDR2.